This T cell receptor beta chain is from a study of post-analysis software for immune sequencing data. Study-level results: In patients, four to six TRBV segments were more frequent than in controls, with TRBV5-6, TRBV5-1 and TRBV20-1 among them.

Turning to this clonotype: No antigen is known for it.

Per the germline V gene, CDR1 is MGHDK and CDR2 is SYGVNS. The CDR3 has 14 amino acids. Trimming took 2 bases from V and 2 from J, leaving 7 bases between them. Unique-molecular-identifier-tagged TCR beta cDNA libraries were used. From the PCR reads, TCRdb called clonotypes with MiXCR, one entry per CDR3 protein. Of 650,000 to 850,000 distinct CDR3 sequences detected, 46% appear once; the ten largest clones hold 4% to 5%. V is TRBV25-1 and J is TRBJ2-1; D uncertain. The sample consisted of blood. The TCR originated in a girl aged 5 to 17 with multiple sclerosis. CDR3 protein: CASSEKAPYNEQFF. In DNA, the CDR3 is TGTGCCAGCAGTGAAAAAGCCCCCTACAATGAGCAGTTCTTC.